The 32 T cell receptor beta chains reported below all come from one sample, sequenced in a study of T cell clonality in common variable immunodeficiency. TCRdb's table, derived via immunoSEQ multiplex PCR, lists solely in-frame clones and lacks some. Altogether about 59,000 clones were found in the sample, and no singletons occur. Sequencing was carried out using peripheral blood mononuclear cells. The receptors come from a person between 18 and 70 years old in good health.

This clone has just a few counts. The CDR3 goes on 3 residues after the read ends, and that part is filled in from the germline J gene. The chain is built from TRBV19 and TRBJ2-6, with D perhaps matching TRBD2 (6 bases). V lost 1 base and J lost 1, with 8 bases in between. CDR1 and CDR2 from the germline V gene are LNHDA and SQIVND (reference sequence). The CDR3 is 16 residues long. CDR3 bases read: TGTGCCAGTAGTATAGGGGCGGGATCTGGGGCCAACGTC. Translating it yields CASSIGAGSGANV. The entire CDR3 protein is CASSIGAGSGANVLTF.

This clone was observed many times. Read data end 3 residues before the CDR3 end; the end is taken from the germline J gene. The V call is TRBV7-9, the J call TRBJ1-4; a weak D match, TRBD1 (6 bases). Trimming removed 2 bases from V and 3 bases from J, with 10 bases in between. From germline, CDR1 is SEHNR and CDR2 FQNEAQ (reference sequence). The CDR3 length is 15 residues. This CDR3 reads CASSLLQGSNEKLFF. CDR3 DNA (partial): TGTGCCAGCAGCTTACTTCAGGGGTCTAATGAAAAA.

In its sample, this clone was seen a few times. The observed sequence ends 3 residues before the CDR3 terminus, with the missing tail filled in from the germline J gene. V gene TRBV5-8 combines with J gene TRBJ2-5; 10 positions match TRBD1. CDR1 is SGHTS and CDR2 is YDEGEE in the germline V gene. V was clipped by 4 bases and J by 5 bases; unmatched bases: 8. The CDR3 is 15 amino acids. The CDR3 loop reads CASSHGTGEGETQYF. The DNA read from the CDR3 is TGTGCCAGCAGCCATGGGACAGGGGAAGGGGAGACC.

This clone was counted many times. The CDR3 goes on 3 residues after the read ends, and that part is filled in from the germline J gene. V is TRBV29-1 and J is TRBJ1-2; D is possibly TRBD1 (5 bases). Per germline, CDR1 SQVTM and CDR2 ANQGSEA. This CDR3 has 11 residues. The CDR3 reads CSVEQGEGYTF. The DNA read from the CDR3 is TGCAGCGTTGAACAGGGTGAAGGC.

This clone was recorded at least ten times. CDR3 sequence reads: CASSRFEETQYF. The DNA read from the CDR3 is TGTGCCAGCAGCCGGTTCGAGGAGACC. This chain links TRBV7-6 with TRBJ2-5; unclear D gene. The observed sequence ends 3 residues before the CDR3 terminus, with the missing tail filled in from the germline J gene. Germline CDR1 SGHVS, CDR2 FNYEAQ. The V end was cut by 5 bases, the J end by 5 bases, with 9 bases between. There are 12 residues in the CDR3.

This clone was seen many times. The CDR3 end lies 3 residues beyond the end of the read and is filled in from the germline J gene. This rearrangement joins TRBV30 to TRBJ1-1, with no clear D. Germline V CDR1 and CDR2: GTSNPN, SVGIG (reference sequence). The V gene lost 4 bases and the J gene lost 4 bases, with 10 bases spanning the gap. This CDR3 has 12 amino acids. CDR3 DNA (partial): TGTGCCTGGACAGCGGGGAGCACTGAA. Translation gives CAWTAGSTE. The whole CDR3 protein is CAWTAGSTEAFF.

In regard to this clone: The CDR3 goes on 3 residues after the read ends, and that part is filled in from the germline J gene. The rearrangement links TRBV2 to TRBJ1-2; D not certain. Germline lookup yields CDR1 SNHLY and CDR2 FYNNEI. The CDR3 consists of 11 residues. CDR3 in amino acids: CASSEYNDYTF. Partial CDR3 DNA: TGTGCCAGCAGTGAATACAATGAC.

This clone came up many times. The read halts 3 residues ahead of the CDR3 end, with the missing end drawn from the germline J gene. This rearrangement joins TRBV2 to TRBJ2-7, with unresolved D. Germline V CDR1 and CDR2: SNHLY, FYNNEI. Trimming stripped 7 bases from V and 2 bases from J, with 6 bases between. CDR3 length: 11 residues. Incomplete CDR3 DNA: TGTGCCAGCAACTCTCCCTACGAG. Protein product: CASNSPYE. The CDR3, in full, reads CASNSPYEQYF.

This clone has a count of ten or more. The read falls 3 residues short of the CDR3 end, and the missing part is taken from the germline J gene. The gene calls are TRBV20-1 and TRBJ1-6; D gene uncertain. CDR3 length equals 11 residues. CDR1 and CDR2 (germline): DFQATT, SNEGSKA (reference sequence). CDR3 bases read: TGCAGTGCTAGACAATCGGTCCCC. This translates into CSARQSVP. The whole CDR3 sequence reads CSARQSVPLHF.

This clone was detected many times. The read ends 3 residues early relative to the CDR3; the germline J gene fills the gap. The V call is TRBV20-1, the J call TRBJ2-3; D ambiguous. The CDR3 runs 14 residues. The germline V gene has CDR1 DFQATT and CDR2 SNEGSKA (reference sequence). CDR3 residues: CSASPLLNLETQYF. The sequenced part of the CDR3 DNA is TGCAGTGCTTCTCCTCTACTAAACCTCGAGACG.

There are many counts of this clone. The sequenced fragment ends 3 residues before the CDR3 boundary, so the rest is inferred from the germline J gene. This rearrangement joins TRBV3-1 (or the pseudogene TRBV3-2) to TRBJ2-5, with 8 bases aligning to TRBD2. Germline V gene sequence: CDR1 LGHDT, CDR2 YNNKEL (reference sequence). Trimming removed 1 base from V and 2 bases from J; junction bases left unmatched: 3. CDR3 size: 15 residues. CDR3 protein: CASSQALAGQETQYF. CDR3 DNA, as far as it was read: TGTGCCAGCAGCCAAGCGTTAGCGGGGCAAGAGACC.

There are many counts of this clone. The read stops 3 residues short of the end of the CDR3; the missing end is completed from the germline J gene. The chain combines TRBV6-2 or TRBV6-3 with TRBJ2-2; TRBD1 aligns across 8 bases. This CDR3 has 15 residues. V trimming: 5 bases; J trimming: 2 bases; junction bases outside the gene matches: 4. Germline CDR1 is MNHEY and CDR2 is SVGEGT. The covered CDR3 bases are TGTGCCAGCAGTGCTACAGGGGGAAACACCGGGGAG. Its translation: CASSATGGNTGE. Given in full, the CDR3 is CASSATGGNTGELFF.

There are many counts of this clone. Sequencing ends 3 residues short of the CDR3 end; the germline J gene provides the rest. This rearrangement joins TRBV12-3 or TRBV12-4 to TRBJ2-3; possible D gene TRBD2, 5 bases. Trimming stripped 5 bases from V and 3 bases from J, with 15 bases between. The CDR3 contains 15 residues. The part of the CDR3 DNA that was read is TGTGCCAGCAGTCTCGAACTAGGTCGTACAGATACG. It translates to CASSLELGRTDT. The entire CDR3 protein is CASSLELGRTDTQYF.

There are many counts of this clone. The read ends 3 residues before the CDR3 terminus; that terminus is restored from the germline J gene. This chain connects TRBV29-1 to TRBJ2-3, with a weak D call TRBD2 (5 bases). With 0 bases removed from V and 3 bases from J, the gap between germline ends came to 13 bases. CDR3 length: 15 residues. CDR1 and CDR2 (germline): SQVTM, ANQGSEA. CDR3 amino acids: CSVEDLRVQTDTQYF. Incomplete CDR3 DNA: TGCAGCGTTGAAGATTTGAGGGTTCAGACAGATACG.

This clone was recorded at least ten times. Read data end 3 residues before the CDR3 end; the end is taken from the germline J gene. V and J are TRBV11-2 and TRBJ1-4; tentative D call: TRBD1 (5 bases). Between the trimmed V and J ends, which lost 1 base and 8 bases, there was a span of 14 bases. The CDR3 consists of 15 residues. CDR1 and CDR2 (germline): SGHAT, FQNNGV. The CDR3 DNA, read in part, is TGTGCCAGCAGCTTAGGAGGGGCGCGAGGGGAAAAA. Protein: CASSLGGARGEK. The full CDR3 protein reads CASSLGGARGEKLFF.

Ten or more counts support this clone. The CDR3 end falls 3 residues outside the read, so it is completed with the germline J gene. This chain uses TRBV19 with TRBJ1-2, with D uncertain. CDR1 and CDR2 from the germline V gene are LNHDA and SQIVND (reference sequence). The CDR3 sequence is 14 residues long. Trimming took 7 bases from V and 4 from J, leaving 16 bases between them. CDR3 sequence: CASNPKSPPYGYTF. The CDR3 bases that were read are TGTGCCAGTAATCCTAAGTCTCCCCCCTATGGC.

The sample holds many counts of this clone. The CDR3 sequence is CASSLAGRGDEQFF. The part of the CDR3 DNA that was read is TGTGCCAGCAGCTTAGCGGGACGCGGGGATGAG. The V and J genes are TRBV7-2 and TRBJ2-1; maybe TRBD2 (6 bases). The observed sequence ends 3 residues before the CDR3 terminus, with the missing tail filled in from the germline J gene. V was cut by 0 bases and J by 8 bases, with 11 bases left in between. The CDR3 totals 14 residues. CDR1 is SGHTA and CDR2 is FQGNSA in the germline V gene.

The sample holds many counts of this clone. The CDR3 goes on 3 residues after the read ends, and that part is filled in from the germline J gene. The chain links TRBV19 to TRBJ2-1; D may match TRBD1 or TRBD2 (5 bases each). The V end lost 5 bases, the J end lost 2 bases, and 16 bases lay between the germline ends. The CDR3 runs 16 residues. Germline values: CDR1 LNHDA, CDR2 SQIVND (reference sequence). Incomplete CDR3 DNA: TGTGCCAGTAGTGAGGGGCAGGGCCTCACCTACAATGAG. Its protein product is CASSEGQGLTYNE. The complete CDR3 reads CASSEGQGLTYNEQFF.

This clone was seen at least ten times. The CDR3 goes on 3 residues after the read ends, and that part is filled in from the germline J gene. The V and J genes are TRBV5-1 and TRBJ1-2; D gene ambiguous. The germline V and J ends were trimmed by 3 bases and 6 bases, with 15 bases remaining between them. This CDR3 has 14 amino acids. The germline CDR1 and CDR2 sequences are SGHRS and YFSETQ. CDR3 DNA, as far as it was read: TGCGCCAGCAGCTCCACCGATCCTTCTAATGGC. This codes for CASSSTDPSNG. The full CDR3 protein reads CASSSTDPSNGYTF.

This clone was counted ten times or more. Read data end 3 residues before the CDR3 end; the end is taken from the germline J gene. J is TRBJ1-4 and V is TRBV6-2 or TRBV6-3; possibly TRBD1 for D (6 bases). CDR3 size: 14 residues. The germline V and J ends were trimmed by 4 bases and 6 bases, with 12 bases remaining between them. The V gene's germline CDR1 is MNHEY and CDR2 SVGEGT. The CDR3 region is CASSSTDSYEKLFF. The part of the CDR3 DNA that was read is TGTGCCAGCAGTTCGACGGACAGTTATGAAAAA.

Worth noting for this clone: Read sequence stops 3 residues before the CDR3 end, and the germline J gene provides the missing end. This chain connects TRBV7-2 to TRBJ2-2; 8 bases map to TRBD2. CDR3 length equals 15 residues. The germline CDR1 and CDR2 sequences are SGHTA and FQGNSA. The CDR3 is CASSLSGGEYEKLFF. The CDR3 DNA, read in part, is TGTGCCAGCAGTTTGTCGGGAGGGGAGTATGAAAAG.

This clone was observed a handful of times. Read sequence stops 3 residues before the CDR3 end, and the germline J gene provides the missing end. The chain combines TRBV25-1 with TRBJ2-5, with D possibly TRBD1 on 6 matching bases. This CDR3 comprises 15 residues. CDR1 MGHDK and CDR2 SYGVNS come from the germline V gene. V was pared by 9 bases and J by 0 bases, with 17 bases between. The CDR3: CASTRQAAYQETQYF. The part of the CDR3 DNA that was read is TGTGCCAGTACCCGACAGGCGGCATACCAAGAGACC.

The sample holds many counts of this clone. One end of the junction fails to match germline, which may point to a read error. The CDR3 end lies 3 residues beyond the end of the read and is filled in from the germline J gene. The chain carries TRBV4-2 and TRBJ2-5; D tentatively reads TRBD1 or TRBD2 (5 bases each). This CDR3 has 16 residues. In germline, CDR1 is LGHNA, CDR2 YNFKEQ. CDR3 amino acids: CASSQEHSGSWETQYF. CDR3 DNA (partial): TGCGCCAGCAGCCAAGAGCACTCAGGGAGTTGGGAGACC.

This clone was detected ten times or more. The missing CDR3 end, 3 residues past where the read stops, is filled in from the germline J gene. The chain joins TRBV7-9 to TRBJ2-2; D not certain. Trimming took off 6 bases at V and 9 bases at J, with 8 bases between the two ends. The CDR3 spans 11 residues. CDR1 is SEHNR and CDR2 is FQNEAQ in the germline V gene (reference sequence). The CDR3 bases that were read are TGTGCCAGCAGGCGAGCCCGGGAG. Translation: CASRRARE. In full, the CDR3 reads CASRRARELFF.

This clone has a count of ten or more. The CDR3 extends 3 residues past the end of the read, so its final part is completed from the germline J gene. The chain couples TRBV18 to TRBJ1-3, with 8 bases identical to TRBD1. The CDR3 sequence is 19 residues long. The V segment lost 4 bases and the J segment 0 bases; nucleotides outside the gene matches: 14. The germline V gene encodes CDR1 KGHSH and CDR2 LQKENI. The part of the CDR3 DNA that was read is TGTGCCAGCTCACTTTGGGACAGGATTCTCCGGGCCTCTGGAAACACC. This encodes CASSLWDRILRASGNT. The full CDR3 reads CASSLWDRILRASGNTIYF.

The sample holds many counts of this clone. The CDR3 DNA, read in part, is TGTGCCATCAGTGGGACAGATTATGGC. It specifies CAISGTDYG. The full CDR3 protein reads CAISGTDYGYTF. V and J are TRBV10-3 and TRBJ1-2; a weak D match, TRBD1 (6 bases). The sequence runs out 3 residues before the end of the CDR3; the remainder is reconstructed from the germline J gene. Looked up from germline, CDR1 is ENHRY and CDR2 is SYGVKD. CDR3 length: 12 residues. The V gene lost 4 bases and the J gene lost 5 bases, with 8 bases spanning the gap.

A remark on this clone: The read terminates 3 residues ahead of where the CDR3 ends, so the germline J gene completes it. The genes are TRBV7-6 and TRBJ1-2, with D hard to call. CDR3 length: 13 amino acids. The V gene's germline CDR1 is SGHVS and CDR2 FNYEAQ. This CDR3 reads CASSFSVTDTYTF. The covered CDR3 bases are TGTGCCAGCAGCTTCTCAGTAACAGATACC.

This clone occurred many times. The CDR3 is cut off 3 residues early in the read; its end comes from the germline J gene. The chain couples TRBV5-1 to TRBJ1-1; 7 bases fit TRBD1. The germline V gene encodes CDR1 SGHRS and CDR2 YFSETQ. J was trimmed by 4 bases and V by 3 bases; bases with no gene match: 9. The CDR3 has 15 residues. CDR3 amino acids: CASSSRQGEGTEAFF. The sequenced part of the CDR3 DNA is TGCGCCAGCAGCTCCAGACAGGGCGAGGGCACTGAA.

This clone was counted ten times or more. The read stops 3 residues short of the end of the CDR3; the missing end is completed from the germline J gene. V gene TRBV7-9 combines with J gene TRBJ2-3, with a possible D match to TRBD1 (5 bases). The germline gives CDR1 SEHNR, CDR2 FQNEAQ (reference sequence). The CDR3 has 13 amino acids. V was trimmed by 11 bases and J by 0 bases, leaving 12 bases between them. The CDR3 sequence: CACGAYSTDTQYF. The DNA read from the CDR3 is TGTGCCTGTGGGGCCTATAGCACAGATACG.

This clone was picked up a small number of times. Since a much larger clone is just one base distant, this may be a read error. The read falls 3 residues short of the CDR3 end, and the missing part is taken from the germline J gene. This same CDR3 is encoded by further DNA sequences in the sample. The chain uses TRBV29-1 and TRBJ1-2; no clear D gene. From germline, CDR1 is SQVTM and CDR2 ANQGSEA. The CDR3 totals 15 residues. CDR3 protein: CSVEDPLTANYGYTF. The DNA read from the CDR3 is TGCAGCGTTGAAGATCCCTTAACTGCTAACTATGGA. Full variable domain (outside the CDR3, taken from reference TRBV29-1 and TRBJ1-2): SAVISQKPSRDICQRGTSLTIQCQVDSQVTMMFWYRQQPGQSLTLIATANQGSEATYESGFVIDKFPISRPNLTFSTLTVSNMSPEDSSIYLCSVEDPLTANYGYTFGSGTRLTVV.

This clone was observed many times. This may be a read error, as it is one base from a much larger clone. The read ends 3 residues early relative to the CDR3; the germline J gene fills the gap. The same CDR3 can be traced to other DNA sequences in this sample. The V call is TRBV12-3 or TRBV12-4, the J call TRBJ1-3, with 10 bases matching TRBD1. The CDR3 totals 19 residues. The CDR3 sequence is CASSLSRTGGSLAGNTIYF. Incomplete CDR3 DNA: TGTGCCAGCAGTTTAAGCCGGACAGGGGGAAGTTTAGCTGGAAACACG.

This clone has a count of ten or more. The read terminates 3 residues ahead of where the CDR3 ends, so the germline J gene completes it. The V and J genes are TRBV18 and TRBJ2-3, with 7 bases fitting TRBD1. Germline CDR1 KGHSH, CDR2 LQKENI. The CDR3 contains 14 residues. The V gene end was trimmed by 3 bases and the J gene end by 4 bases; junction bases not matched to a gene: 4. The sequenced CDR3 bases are TGTGCCAGCTCACCGGGACAGCCCCCAGATACG. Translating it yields CASSPGQPPDT. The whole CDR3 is CASSPGQPPDTQYF.